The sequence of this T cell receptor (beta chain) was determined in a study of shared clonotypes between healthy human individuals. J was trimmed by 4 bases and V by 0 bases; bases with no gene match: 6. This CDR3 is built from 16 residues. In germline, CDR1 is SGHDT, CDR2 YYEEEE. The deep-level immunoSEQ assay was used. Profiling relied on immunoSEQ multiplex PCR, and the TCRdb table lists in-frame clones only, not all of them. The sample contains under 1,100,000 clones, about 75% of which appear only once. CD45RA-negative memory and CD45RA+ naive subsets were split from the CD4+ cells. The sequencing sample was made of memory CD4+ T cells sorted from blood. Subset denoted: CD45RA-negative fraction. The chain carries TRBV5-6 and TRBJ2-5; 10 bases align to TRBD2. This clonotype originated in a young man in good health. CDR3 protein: CASSLEGLALRETQYF. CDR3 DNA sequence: TGTGCCAGCAGCTTGGAGGGACTAGCGTTAAGAGAGACCCAGTACTTC.